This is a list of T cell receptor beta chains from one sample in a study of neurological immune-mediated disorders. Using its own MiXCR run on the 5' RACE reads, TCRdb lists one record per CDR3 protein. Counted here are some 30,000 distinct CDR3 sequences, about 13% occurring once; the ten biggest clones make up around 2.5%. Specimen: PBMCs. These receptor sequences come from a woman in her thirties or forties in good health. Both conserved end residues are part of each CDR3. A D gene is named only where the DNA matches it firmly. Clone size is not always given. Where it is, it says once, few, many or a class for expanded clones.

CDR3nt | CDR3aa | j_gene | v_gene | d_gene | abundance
TGTGCCAGCAGCTTGACCTCAACTAATGAAAAACTGTTTTTT | CASSLTSTNEKLFF | TRBJ1-4 | TRBV5-5 | . | many
TGTGCCAGCAGTTTAGGATCCCCTAATCAGCCCCAGCATTTT | CASSLGSPNQPQHF | TRBJ1-5 | TRBV12-3/TRBV12-4 | . | many
TGTGCCAGCATGGCGGGGAACACTGAAGCTTTCTTT | CASMAGNTEAFF | TRBJ1-1 | TRBV12-3/TRBV12-4 | . | many
TGTGCCAGCAGCTTACTGGGGGCGGAGACCCAGTACTTC | CASSLLGAETQYF | TRBJ2-5 | TRBV7-8 | . | many
TGTGCCAGCAGGGGGGTAAATAATTCACCCCTCCACTTT | CASRGVNNSPLHF | TRBJ1-6 | TRBV6-5 | . | many
TGTGCCAGCAGCCCAGTGGGGTTAAGGGGAGAAAAACTGTTTTTT | CASSPVGLRGEKLFF | TRBJ1-4 | TRBV7-2 | . | many
TGCGCCAGCAGCTTCTTAGTACAAGAGACCCAGTACTTC | CASSFLVQETQYF | TRBJ2-5 | TRBV5-1 | . | many
TGTGCCAGCAGTCTGGGCGGGTCCTCCGATTACAATGAGCAGTTCTTC | CASSLGGSSDYNEQFF | TRBJ2-1 | TRBV9 | . | many
TGTGCCAGCAGCTTAGAACTCAACTCCTACAATGAGCAGTTCTTC | CASSLELNSYNEQFF | TRBJ2-1 | TRBV7-3 | . | many
TGCAGTGCTAGAGATCCCCAGGTCTTGGACACTGAAGCTTTCTTT | CSARDPQVLDTEAFF | TRBJ1-1 | TRBV20-1 | . | .
TGTGCCAGCAGTTTAAATTATCGGACAGGATCTAACTATGGCTACACCTTC | CASSLNYRTGSNYGYTF | TRBJ1-2 | TRBV27 | TRBD1 | .
TGCGCCAGCAGCCAAGGGCTAGCGGGGGTCTCCGGGGGCACAGATACGCAGTATTTT | CASSQGLAGVSGGTDTQYF | TRBJ2-3 | TRBV4-3 | TRBD2 | many
TGTGCCAGCACCCCGGGGGGACAGGGCCACGAGCAGTACTTC | CASTPGGQGHEQYF | TRBJ2-7 | TRBV28 | TRBD1 | many
TGTGCCAGCCGACTGGACAGATATAATTCACCCCTCCACTTT | CASRLDRYNSPLHF | TRBJ1-6 | TRBV6-5 | . | many
TGTGCCAGCTCACCACCGCTGAAACTTAACAATGAGCAGTTCTTC | CASSPPLKLNNEQFF | TRBJ2-1 | TRBV18 | . | many
TGTGCCAGCAGCTTAGGGGCAGACTACAATGAGCAGTTCTTC | CASSLGADYNEQFF | TRBJ2-1 | TRBV7-2 | . | many
TGTGCCAGCGGTCTAGACTCACAGGAGACCCAGTACTTC | CASGLDSQETQYF | TRBJ2-5 | TRBV6-1 | . | many
TGCGCCAGCAGCCAAGGGACTAGCGGGAATAATGAGCAGTTCTTC | CASSQGTSGNNEQFF | TRBJ2-1 | TRBV4-3 | TRBD2 | many
TGTGCCAGCAGTCCATTAGCGGAGACAGAGCAGTTCTTC | CASSPLAETEQFF | TRBJ2-1 | TRBV6-2/TRBV6-3 | . | many
TGCGCCAGCAGCTTCTCCGGGTTAAGGAATGAGCAGTTCTTC | CASSFSGLRNEQFF | TRBJ2-1 | TRBV5-1 | . | many
TGTGCCATCAGTTCCAGGGAATTTAATACTGAAGCTTTCTTT | CAISSREFNTEAFF | TRBJ1-1 | TRBV10-3 | . | .
TGCAGTGCCCCGCCGGCAGGGCCCAAAAACATTCAGTACTTC | CSAPPAGPKNIQYF | TRBJ2-4 | TRBV20-1 | . | many
TGCAGTGCTAGAGACGCGGGACAGGGGAACATTGAAGCTTTCTTT | CSARDAGQGNIEAFF | TRBJ1-1 | TRBV20-1 | TRBD1 | many
TGTGCCATCAGGCCCATAGGGGCGGGAGGCGCAGATACGCAGTATTTT | CAIRPIGAGGADTQYF | TRBJ2-3 | TRBV10-3 | TRBD2 | many
TGTGCCAGCAGCTTAGCGGGGGCTAACTATGGCTACACCTTC | CASSLAGANYGYTF | TRBJ1-2 | TRBV7-2 | . | many
TGTGCCAGCAGCCAAGATCTAGGACAGGGTTATAGTATGGATGGCTACACCTTC | CASSQDLGQGYSMDGYTF | TRBJ1-2 | TRBV3-1 | TRBD1 | many
TGCAGTGCTAGAGATTCCGCCATCCCCCAGCATTTT | CSARDSAIPQHF | TRBJ1-5 | TRBV20-1 | . | many
TGCGCCAGCAGTGAGTCCGGGGGGCAGTACGAGCAGTACTTC | CASSESGGQYEQYF | TRBJ2-7 | TRBV10-1 | . | many
TGTGCCAGCAGTGGGACTAGCGACAATGAGCAGTTCTTC | CASSGTSDNEQFF | TRBJ2-1 | TRBV12-3/TRBV12-4 | TRBD2 | many
TGCGCCAGCAGCTTGACGGATAGAAGGGAGGATACGCAGTATTTT | CASSLTDRREDTQYF | TRBJ2-3 | TRBV5-1 | . | many
TGTGCCAGTAGCTACTCGGGCACGGTCGGCACTGAAGCTTTCTTT | CASSYSGTVGTEAFF | TRBJ1-1 | TRBV6-2/TRBV6-3 | . | .
TGTGCCAGCAGTTACGGGGGTGGCACTGAAGCTTTCTTT | CASSYGGGTEAFF | TRBJ1-1 | TRBV6-2/TRBV6-3 | . | .
TGTGCCAGCAGTCCACGAGGAGAGCACTATGGCTACACCTTC | CASSPRGEHYGYTF | TRBJ1-2 | TRBV6-5 | . | many
TGTGCCAGCAGCCCCTTGGGGCAGCCCCAGCATTTT | CASSPLGQPQHF | TRBJ1-5 | TRBV12-3/TRBV12-4 | . | many
TGTGCCAGCAGCGACAGCGGTGAAGCTTTCTTT | CASSDSGEAFF | TRBJ1-1 | TRBV6-2/TRBV6-3 | . | many